This T cell receptor beta chain was recorded in a study of CD8+ T cells in alopecia areata. Study-level background: A regimen of oral tofacitinib, 5 to 10 mg twice daily, was given to treated patients. Study findings and constraints: In patients, TCRs were shared less clearly than in mice, and HLA may possibly be involved.

On this clone: Its antigen remains unidentified.

This CDR3 comprises 14 residues. Germline assignment: CDR1 SGHRS and CDR2 YFSETQ. J lost 3 bases, V lost 0 bases, and 2 bases had no gene match. Alopecia areata patients provided lesional scalp punch biopsies and peripheral blood, both collected for the study. T lymphocytes (CD4+ and CD8+) were sorted from PBMCs. After isolation, RNA underwent reverse transcription to generate cDNA as the sequencing template. Using immunoSEQ multiplex PCR, the repertoire was profiled, and TCRdb retains in-frame clones only, with some absent. The profile shows more than 150,000 clones, 45% to 60% of them singletons. This sample comprised CD8+ T cells sorted from blood, obtained at week 0. V is TRBV5-1 and J is TRBJ1-2; 7 positions match TRBD1. The sequence was obtained from a human donor with alopecia areata. The CDR3, as DNA: TGCGCCAGCAGCTTGGGACAGGGCTACTATGGCTACACCTTC. Protein sequence: CASSLGQGYYGYTF.